The 8 T cell receptor beta chains presented below share a single source sample, sequenced in a study of immune evolution from preneoplasia to lung adenocarcinoma. The repertoire was sequenced with immunoSEQ multiplex PCR; TCRdb's copy has only in-frame clones and lacks some. The repertoire includes 9,000 to 10,000 clones, approximately 80% of them detected once, and almost 5% sits in the top ten. Material: FFPE minimally invasive lung adenocarcinoma tissue. The receptors come from a person in their 70s with lung adenocarcinoma. Some clones in this sample may be carry-over from other donors' samples.

This chain uses TRBV7-3 with TRBJ1-2; no firm D call. V lost 2 bases and J lost 2, with 12 bases in between. CDR3 length: 15 amino acids. Germline V lookup: CDR1 SGHTA, CDR2 FQGTGA. CDR3 protein: CASSLAPPVNYGYTF. The CDR3 bases are TGTGCCAGCAGCTTAGCCCCGCCAGTGAACTATGGCTACACCTTC.

The chain links TRBV25-1 to TRBJ2-1; 10 nucleotides agree with TRBD1. Germline loops: CDR1 MGHDK, CDR2 SYGVNS. With 10 bases clipped from V and 5 bases from J, the junction kept 17 bases outside the gene matches. The CDR3 has 17 residues. CDR3 loop: CATLGWDRGQIDNEQFF. Written as DNA, the CDR3 is TGTGCCACCCTTGGATGGGACAGGGGACAAATTGACAATGAGCAGTTCTTC.

This chain connects TRBV15 to TRBJ2-1; 8 bases are a match to TRBD2. This CDR3 spans 14 amino acids. Trimming at V came to 1 base and at J to 5 bases, leaving 1 base not matched to a gene. Germline V CDR1 and CDR2: LNHNV, YYDKDF (reference sequence). In DNA, the CDR3 is TGTGCCACCAGCAGAGCACTAGCGGACAATGAGCAGTTCTTC. Translated, it gives CATSRALADNEQFF.

The V call is TRBV6-1, the J call TRBJ2-5; 7 nucleotides agree with TRBD2. V dropped 8 bases and J dropped 1; count of bases not matched to a gene: 10. Germline V gene lookup returns CDR1 MNHNS and CDR2 SASEGT. The CDR3 has 15 residues. The CDR3, as DNA: TGTGCCAGCGGGGGGGAAGTAGCGGGCCAAGAGACCCAGTACTTC. Translating gives CASGGEVAGQETQYF.

This sequence joins TRBV9 and TRBJ2-3; unclear D gene. Germline CDR1 and CDR2: SGDLS and YYNGEE. This CDR3 has 15 amino acids. With 4 bases removed from V and 2 bases from J, the gap between germline ends came to 14 bases. The CDR3 coding sequence is TGTGCCAGCAGCCCGACCGACGGTCTCACAGATACGCAGTATTTT. This encodes CASSPTDGLTDTQYF. Variable domain in full (rest from reference TRBV9 and TRBJ2-3): DSGVTQTPKHLITATGQRVTLRCSPRSGDLSVYWYQQSLDQGLQFLIQYYNGEERAKGNILERFSAQQFPDLHSELNLSSLELGDSALYFCASSPTDGLTDTQYFGPGTRLTVL.

The chain employs TRBV7-9 and TRBJ1-2; D gene ambiguous. This CDR3 is built from 15 residues. The germline CDR1 and CDR2 sequences are SEHNR and FQNEAQ (reference sequence). Between the trimmed V and J ends, which lost 7 bases and 1 base, there was a span of 16 bases. As DNA, the CDR3 is TGTGCCAGCACCCCCGGCGTTTACGTTAACTATGGCTACACCTTC. Translated: CASTPGVYVNYGYTF.

The V and J genes are TRBV29-1 and TRBJ2-3; 7 nucleotides match TRBD1. CDR3 length: 14 amino acids. Germline V gene data show CDR1 as SQVTM and CDR2 as ANQGSEA. V shed 2 bases, J shed 3 bases, and the junction held 5 bases outside the gene matches. CDR3 loop: CSVEKGAGTDTQYF. In DNA, the CDR3 is TGCAGCGTTGAAAAGGGGGCTGGGACAGATACGCAGTATTTT.

The CDR3: CASSQVPGQGYNEQFF. Written as DNA, the CDR3 is TGCGCCAGCAGCCAAGTTCCGGGACAGGGTTACAATGAGCAGTTCTTC. This rearrangement joins TRBV4-1 to TRBJ2-1, with 9 bases identical to TRBD1. V lost 1 base and J lost 4; bases outside the gene matches: 5. Germline CDR1 and CDR2: MGHRA and YSYEKL. This CDR3 has 16 amino acids.